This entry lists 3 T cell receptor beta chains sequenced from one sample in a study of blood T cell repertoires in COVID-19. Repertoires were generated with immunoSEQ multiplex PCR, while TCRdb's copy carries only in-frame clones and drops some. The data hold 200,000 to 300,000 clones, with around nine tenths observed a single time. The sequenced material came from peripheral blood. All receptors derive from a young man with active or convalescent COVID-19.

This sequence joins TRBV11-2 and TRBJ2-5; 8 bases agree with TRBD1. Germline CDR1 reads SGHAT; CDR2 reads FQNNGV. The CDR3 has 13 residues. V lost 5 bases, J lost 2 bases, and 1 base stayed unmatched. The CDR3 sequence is CASSGDRQETQYF. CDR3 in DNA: TGTGCCAGCAGCGGGGACAGGCAAGAGACCCAGTACTTC.

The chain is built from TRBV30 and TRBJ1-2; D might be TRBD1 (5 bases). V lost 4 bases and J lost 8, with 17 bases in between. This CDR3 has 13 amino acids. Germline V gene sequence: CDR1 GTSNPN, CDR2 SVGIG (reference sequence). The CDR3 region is CAWKRGTLEGYTF. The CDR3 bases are TGTGCCTGGAAAAGGGGAACCCTGGAGGGCTACACCTTC.

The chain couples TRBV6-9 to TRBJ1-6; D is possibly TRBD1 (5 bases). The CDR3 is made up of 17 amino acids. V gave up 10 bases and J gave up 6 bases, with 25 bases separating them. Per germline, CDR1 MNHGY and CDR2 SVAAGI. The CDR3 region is CANPGGVPNRFNSPLHF. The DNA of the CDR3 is TGTGCCAACCCCGGAGGGGTCCCTAACCGATTTAATTCACCCCTCCACTTT.